This entry features one T cell receptor beta chain sequence. What it binds is not known. This record comes from a study of T cell repertoires in cytomegalovirus infection. For the study at large: Indicated by public TCR beta signatures were CMV infection and matching HLA type. Overall study findings and caveats: It was HLA-C-restricted CMV-specific TCR beta clonotypes that dominated the response ex vivo. Summed frequency of public TCR beta families distinguished CMV carriers with the relevant HLA.

TCRdb passed the reads through MiXCR, listing each CDR3 protein once. The sample lists nearly 550,000 distinct CDR3 sequences, 16% seen once, with 24% in the top ten. Germline V gene sequence: CDR1 SQVTM, CDR2 ANQGSEA. V lost 1 base and J 8 bases, leaving 11 bases between the germline ends. The CDR3 sequence is 12 residues long. The TCR comes from a human donor in good health (CMV status not recorded). Some clones in this sample may be carry-over from other donors' samples. The V and J genes are TRBV29-1 and TRBJ1-1; D gene uncertain. Sequencing was done on a sample of CD8+ T cells from PBMCs. The CDR3 is CSVEGLPPEAFF. The CDR3 DNA follows: TGCAGCGTTGAAGGTTTACCGCCGGAAGCTTTCTTT.